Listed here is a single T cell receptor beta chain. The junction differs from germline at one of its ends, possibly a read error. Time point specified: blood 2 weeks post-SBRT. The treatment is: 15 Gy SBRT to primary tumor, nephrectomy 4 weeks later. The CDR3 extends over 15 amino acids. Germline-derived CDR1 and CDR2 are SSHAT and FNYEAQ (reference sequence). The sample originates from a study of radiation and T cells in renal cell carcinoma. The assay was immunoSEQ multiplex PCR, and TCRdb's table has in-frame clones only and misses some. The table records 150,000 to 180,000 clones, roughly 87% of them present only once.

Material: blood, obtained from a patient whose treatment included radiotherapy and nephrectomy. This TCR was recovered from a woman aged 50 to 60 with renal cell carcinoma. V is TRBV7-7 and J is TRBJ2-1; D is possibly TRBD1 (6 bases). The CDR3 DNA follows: TGTGCTAGCAGCCTAGGGACAAGCTACAACAATGAGCAGTTCTTC. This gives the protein CASSLGTSYNNEQFF. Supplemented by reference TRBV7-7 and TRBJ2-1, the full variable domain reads GAGVSQSPRYKVTKRGQDVTLRCDPISSHATLYWYQQALGQGPEFLTYFNYEAQPDKSGLPSDRFSAERPEGSISTLTIQRTEQRDSAMYRCASSLGTSYNNEQFFGPGTRLTVL.